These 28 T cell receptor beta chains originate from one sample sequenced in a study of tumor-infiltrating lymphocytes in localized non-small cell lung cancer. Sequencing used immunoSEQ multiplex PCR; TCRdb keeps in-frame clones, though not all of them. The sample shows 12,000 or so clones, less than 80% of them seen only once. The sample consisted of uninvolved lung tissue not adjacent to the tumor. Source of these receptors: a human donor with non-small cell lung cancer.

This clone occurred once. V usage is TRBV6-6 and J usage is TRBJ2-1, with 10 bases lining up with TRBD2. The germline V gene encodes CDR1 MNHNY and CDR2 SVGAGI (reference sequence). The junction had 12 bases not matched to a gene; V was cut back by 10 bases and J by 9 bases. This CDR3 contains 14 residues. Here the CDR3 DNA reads TGTGCCACCAGAGCGGGGGGGCCTTTCCCTGAGCAGTTCTTC. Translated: CATRAGGPFPEQFF.

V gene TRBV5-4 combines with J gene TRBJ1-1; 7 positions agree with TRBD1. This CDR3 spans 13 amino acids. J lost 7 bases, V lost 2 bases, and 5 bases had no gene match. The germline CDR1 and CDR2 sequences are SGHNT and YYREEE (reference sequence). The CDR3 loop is CASSLGNRGEAFF. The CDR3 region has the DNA TGTGCCAGCAGCTTAGGAAACAGGGGTGAAGCTTTCTTT.

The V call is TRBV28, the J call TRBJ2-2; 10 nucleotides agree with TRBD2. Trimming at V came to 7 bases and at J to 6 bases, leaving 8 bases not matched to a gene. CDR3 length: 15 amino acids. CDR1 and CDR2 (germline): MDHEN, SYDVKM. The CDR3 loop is CASTASGSLSGELFF. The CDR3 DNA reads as TGTGCCAGCACCGCTAGCGGGAGTCTATCCGGGGAGCTGTTTTTT.

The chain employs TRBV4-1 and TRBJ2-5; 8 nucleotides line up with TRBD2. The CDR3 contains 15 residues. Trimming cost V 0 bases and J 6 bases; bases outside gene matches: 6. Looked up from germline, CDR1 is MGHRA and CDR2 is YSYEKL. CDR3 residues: CASSQDPGGGKTQYF. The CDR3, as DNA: TGCGCCAGCAGCCAAGATCCCGGGGGGGGAAAGACCCAGTACTTC.

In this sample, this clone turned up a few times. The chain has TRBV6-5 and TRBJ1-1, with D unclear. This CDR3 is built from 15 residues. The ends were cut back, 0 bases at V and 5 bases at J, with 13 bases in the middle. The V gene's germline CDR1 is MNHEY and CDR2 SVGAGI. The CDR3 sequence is CASSYSAIQSTEAFF. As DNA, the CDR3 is TGTGCCAGCAGTTACTCTGCGATCCAATCTACTGAAGCTTTCTTT.

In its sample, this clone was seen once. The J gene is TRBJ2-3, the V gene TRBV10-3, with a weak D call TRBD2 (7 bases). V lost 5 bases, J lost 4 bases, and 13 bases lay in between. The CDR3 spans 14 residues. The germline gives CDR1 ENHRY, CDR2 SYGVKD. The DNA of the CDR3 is TGTGCCATCAGTAGTGGGCGGGGGCCAGATACGCAGTATTTT. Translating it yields CAISSGRGPDTQYF.

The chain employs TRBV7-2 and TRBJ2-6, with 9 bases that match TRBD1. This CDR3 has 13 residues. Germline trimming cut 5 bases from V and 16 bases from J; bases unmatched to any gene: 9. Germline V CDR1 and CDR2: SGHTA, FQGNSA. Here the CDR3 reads CASSPGQGGVLTF. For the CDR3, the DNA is TGTGCCAGCAGCCCGGGACAGGGTGGGGTTCTGACTTTC. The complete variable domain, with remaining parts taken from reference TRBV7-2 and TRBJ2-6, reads GAGVSQSPSNKVTEKGKDVELRCDPISGHTALYWYRQSLGQGLEFLIYFQGNSAPDKSGLPSDRFSAERTGGSVSTLTIQRTQQEDSAVYLCASSPGQGGVLTFGAGSRLTVL.

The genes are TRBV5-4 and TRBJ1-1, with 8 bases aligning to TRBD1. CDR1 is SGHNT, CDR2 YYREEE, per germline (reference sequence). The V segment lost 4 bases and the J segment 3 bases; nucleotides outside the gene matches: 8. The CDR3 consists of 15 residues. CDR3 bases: TGTGCCAGCAGCCCTTTTCAGGGGGCTTACACTGAAGCTTTCTTT. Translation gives CASSPFQGAYTEAFF.

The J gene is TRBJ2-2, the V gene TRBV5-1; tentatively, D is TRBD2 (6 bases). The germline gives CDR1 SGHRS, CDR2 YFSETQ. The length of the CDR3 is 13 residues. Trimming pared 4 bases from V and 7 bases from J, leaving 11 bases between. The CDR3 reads CASSGGTFGELFF. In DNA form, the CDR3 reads TGCGCCAGCAGCGGCGGGACTTTCGGGGAGCTGTTTTTT.

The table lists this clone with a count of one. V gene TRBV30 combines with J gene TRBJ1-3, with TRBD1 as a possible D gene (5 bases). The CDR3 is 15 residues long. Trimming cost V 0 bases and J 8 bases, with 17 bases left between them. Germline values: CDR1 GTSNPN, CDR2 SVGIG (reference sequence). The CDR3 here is CAWSVTGPVSYTIYF. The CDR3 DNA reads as TGTGCCTGGAGTGTCACGGGACCTGTCTCGTACACCATATATTTT.

As DNA, the CDR3 is TGTGCCAGCAGCTCGAGCACAGATACGCAGTATTTT. It encodes CASSSSTDTQYF. The gene calls are TRBV7-2 and TRBJ2-3; no reliable D call. Germline lookup yields CDR1 SGHTA and CDR2 FQGNSA. The CDR3 is 12 residues long. Deletions cut 4 bases from V and 0 bases from J, with 2 bases between.

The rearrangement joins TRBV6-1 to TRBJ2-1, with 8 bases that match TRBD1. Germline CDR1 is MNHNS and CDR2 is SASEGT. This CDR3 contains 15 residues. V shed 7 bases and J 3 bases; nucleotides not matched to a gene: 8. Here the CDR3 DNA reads TGTGCCAGCACCACGGACAGGGCGGGCTACAATGAGCAGTTCTTC. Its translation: CASTTDRAGYNEQFF.

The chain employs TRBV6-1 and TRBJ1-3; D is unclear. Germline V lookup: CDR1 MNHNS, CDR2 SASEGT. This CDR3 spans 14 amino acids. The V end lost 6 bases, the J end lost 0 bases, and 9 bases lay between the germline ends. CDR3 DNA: TGTGCCAGCAGGGCGGCCGACTCTGGAAACACCATATATTTT. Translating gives CASRAADSGNTIYF.

The CDR3 is CASSARQGSQHF. DNA of the CDR3: TGTGCCAGTAGTGCCCGACAGGGATCCCAGCATTTT. V is TRBV19 and J is TRBJ1-5; the match to TRBD1 covers 7 bases. The germline V gene has CDR1 LNHDA and CDR2 SQIVND (reference sequence). Unmatched junction bases numbered 6, after V lost 5 bases and J lost 11 bases. The CDR3 length is 12 residues.

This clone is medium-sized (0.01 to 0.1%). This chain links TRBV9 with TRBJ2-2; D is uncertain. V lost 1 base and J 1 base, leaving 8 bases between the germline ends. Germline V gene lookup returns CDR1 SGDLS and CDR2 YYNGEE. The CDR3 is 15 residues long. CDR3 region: CASSVTDGNTGELFF. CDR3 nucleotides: TGTGCCAGCAGCGTAACAGACGGGAACACCGGGGAGCTGTTTTTT.

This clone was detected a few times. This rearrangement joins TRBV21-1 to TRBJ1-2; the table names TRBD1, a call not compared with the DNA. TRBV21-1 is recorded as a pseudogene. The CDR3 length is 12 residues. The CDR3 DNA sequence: TGTGCCAGCAGGGACAGACCCTATGGCTACACCTTC. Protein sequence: CASRDRPYGYTF.

The CDR3 bases are TGTGCCAGCAGCTTAGGACCCCTCACAGATACGCAGTATTTT. Residues: CASSLGPLTDTQYF. The chain has TRBV7-2 and TRBJ2-3; no clear D gene. This CDR3 has 14 amino acids. V was trimmed by 1 base and J by 2 bases, leaving 7 bases between them. Per germline, CDR1 SGHTA and CDR2 FQGNSA.

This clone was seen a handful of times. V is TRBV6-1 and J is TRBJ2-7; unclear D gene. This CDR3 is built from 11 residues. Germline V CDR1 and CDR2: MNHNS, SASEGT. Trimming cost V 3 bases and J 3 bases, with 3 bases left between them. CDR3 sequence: CASSENYEQYF. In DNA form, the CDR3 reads TGTGCCAGCAGTGAGAACTACGAGCAGTACTTC.

The CDR3 DNA sequence: TGTGCCAGCAGTCCTGGACAGGGGTTGTCTGAGACCCAGTACTTC. It translates to CASSPGQGLSETQYF. This chain connects TRBV11-3 to TRBJ2-5; 9 bases agree with TRBD1. The CDR3 has 15 residues. Germline V gene lookup returns CDR1 SGHNT and CDR2 YENEEA. Trimming took 6 bases from V and 5 from J; bases not matched to a gene: 10.

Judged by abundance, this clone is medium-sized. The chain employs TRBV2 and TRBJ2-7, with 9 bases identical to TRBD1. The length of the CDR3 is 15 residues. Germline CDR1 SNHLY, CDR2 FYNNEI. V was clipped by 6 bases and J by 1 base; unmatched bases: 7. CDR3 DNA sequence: TGTGCCAGCAGGCTTCGGACAGGGGATTCCTACGAGCAGTACTTC. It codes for CASRLRTGDSYEQYF.

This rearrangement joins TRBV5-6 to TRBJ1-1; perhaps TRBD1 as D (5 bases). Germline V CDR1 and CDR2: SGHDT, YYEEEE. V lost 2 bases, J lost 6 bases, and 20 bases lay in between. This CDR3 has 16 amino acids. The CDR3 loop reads CASSFVVGGMRSEAFF. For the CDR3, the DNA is TGTGCCAGCAGCTTTGTTGTGGGGGGAATGCGTTCTGAAGCTTTCTTT. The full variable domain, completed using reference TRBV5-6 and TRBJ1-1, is DAGVTQSPTHLIKTRGQQVTLRCSPKSGHDTVSWYQQALGQGPQFIFQYYEEEERQRGNFPDRFSGHQFPNYSSELNVNALLLGDSALYLCASSFVVGGMRSEAFFGQGTRLTVV.

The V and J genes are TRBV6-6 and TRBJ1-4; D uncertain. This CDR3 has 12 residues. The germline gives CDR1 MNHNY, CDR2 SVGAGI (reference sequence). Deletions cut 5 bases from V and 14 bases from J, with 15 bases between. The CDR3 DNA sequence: TGTGCCAGCAGTCCCAATTGGCCCGGGCTGTTTTTT. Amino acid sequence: CASSPNWPGLFF.

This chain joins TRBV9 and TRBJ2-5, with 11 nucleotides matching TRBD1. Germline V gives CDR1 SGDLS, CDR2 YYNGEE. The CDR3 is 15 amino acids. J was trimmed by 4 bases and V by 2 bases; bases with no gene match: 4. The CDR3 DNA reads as TGTGCCAGCAGCGTGGACGGGACAGGGGGAGAGACCCAGTACTTC. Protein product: CASSVDGTGGETQYF.

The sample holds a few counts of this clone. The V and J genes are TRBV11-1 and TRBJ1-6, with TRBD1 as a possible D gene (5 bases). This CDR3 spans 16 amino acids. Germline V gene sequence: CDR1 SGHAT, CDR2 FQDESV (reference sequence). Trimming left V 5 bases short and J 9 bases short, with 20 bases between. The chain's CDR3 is CASSQRGGTTGSPLHF. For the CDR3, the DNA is TGTGCCAGCAGCCAACGAGGAGGGACGACCGGTTCACCCCTCCACTTT.

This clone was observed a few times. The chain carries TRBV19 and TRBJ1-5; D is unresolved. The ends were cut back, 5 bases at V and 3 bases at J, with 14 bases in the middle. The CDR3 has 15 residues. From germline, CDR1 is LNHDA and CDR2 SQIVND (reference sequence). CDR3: CASSVLLQLNQPQHF. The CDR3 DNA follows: TGTGCCAGTAGTGTACTATTACAGCTCAATCAGCCCCAGCATTTT.

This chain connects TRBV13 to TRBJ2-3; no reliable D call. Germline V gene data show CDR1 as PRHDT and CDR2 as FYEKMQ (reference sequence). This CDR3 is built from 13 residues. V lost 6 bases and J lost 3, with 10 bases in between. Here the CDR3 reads CASRGAGTDTQYF. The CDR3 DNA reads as TGTGCCAGCAGAGGAGCCGGGACAGATACGCAGTATTTT.

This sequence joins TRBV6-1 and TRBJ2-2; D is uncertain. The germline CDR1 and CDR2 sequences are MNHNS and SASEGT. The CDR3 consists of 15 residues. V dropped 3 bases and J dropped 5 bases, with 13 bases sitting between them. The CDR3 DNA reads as TGTGCCAGCAGTGATGAGCGCCGGTGGACCGGGGAGCTGTTTTTT. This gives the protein CASSDERRWTGELFF.

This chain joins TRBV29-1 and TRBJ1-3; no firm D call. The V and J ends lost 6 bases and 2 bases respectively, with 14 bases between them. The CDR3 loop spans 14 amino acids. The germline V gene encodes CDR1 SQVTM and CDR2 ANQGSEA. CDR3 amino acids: CSVLEVGTGNTIYF. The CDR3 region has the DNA TGCAGCGTCCTAGAGGTGGGAACTGGAAACACCATATATTTT. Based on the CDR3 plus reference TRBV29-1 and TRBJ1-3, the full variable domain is SAVISQKPSRDICQRGTSLTIQCQVDSQVTMMFWYRQQPGQSLTLIATANQGSEATYESGFVIDKFPISRPNLTFSTLTVSNMSPEDSSIYLCSVLEVGTGNTIYFGEGSWLTVV.